A selection of T cell receptor beta chains follows, all from one sample in a study of CD8+CD57+ T cells in acquired aplastic anemia. TCRdb processed the reads anew with MiXCR; each CDR3 protein has one entry. In the table there are under 200,000 distinct CDR3 sequences, over 40% of which are singletons. Sample: sorted CD4+, CD8+, or CD8+CD57+ T cells (not recorded which) from PBMCs. The receptors come from a human donor with aplastic anemia. Each CDR3 is given with its conserved first and last residue. The D gene is left open where the match is weak. Only some rows state a clone size, as once, few, many or a class for expanded clones.

>NA|TRBV12-3/TRBV12-4|TRBJ2-4|TRBD1
TGTGCCAGCAGCCTGGGACAGGGGAGGGGGATAGCCAAAAACATTCAGTACTTC
CASSLGQGRGIAKNIQYF
>once|TRBV11-2|TRBJ2-3|NA
TGTGCCAGCAGCCCAGGACAGCTCATATTCACAGATACGCAGTATTTT
CASSPGQLIFTDTQYF
>many|TRBV4-1|TRBJ2-3|NA
TGCGCCAGCAGCCAAGTGAGGACGCACACAGATACGCAGTATTTT
CASSQVRTHTDTQYF
>many|TRBV9|TRBJ2-3|NA
TGTGCCAGCAGCGTAGCTCCCTACGGCACAGATACGCAGTATTTT
CASSVAPYGTDTQYF
>many|TRBV27|TRBJ1-6|NA
TGTGCCAGCAGTTTAGCGGACCAGAATTCACCCCTCCACTTT
CASSLADQNSPLHF
>NA|TRBV19|TRBJ2-6|NA
TGTGCCAGTAGTAGCATCAGGGGTAGTGGGGCCAACGTCCTGACTTTC
CASSSIRGSGANVLTF
>NA|TRBV24-1|TRBJ2-7|TRBD1
TGCGCCAGCAGCTCGAGGGGACAGGGGAATTCCTACGAGCAGTACTTC
CASSSRGQGNSYEQYF
>many|TRBV7-2|TRBJ1-5|NA
TGTGCCAGCAGCTTAATGGGTCAGCCCCAGCATTTT
CASSLMGQPQHF
>medium-sized|TRBV24-1|TRBJ2-7|NA
TGTGCCACCAGTGCTGCCTTGCTGGGCGAGCAGTACTTC
CATSAALLGEQYF
>NA|TRBV24-1|TRBJ2-3|TRBD2
TGTGCCACCAGTGATCCAACTAGCGGGGAGCGGGATACGCAGTATTTT
CATSDPTSGERDTQYF
>many|TRBV7-9|TRBJ1-2|NA
TGTGCCAGCAGCTTAGCTAGTCCCGAGGGCGGCTACACCTTC
CASSLASPEGGYTF
>few|TRBV2|TRBJ1-2|NA
TGTGCCAGCAGGGGGGGGTCTAACTATGGCTACACCTTC
CASRGGSNYGYTF
>once|TRBV29-1|TRBJ1-2|TRBD1
TGCAGCGTTGAGGAGGACAGGGAGAGAGGCTACACCTTC
CSVEEDRERGYTF
>NA|TRBV14|TRBJ2-3|NA
TGTGCCAGCAGCCGCGTGCGAGATACGCAGTATTTT
CASSRVRDTQYF
>few|TRBV10-2|TRBJ2-1|NA
TGCGCCAGCAGTGTGACAAGCTACAATGAGCAGTTCTTC
CASSVTSYNEQFF
>once|TRBV19|TRBJ2-2|TRBD2
TGTGCCAGTAGAATGAGAGCGGGGGGGCCTAGCACCGGGGAGCTGTTTTTT
CASRMRAGGPSTGELFF